Listed here is a single T cell receptor beta chain. The antigen it binds to is not known. No clone much larger than this one lies a single base away; base qualities are absent. Spanning cysteine to phenylalanine, the CDR3 consists of 12 amino acids. The kept DNA is CDR3 alone, 36 bases in frame from the first base. Looking up the germline V gene yields CDR1 SQVTM and CDR2 ANQGSEA. Trimming at the junction amounts to 6 bases on V and 1 base on J, and the germline ends lie 6 bases apart. This sample is part of a study of shared clonotypes between healthy human individuals (TCRdb year 2020). Turning to the overall study: The cohort comprised two women and three men aged 18 to 49 years. For each donor, CD4 naive and CD4 memory were each run on three plates, CD8 naive on two plates, and CD8 memory on one plate. Libraries were prepared and TCR repertoires were sequenced by different laboratories using diverse techniques, in order to increase sequencing depth and limit assay-specific biases. Each donor's leukapheresis produced roughly between roughly 0.9 and 9 billion PBMCs. The study deeply sequenced blood TCR repertoires of about 5 healthy adults to estimate repertoire size and the extent of clonotype sharing between individuals. Beyond this particular receptor, the publication reports: Compared with non-shared clonotypes, clonotypes shared by all four sorted-subset donors had higher generation probabilities. Because the study included a small number of donors, the genetic and exposure-history diversity represented was limited. Roughly 5.2% of naive CD4, roughly 3.5% of naive CD8, around 2.3% of memory CD4, and 0.4% of memory CD8 clonotypes were shared across several donors. Pairwise subsampling indicated that sequencing depth was expected to affect the degree of clonotype sharing among donors. Rarefaction of sorted-subset datasets indicated incomplete sequencing despite the large sequencing depth. Naive subsets generally had larger estimated clonotype richness than memory subsets did. Sampling was limited to blood, and TCR repertoires in tissue likely differ from TCR repertoires in blood.

TCR CDR3 regions were amplified from genomic DNA by multiplex PCR using the deep immunoSEQ assay. Extracted genomic DNA from each cell subset was distributed evenly across all wells of several immunoSEQ 96-well plates, and each plate was treated as a replicate. For sorted subsets, approximately 200 ng of genomic DNA, equivalent to tens of thousands of T cell genomes, went into each replicate PCR. Purified libraries were quantified with a Qubit 3.0 fluorometer, sized on a Bioanalyzer 2100, and re-quantified with the KAPA Library Quantification kit. Every immunoSEQ 96-well plate was sequenced on a dedicated single-read 150-cycle Illumina NextSeq 550 flow cell. Per the source publication's procedure: Because only junctional sequences without quality scores were contained in the immunoSEQ output, filtering matching that applied to full-length reads could not be performed. Sequences were annotated with PyIR, a Python wrapper for IgBLAST v1.9, and V/J genes and CDR3 were assigned using IMGT germline references. Reads were filtered out if the reads had weak V/J assignments (E-value above 1e-6), no CDR3, stop codons, out-of-frame junctions, or ambiguous translated residues. V3J clonotypes were defined by identical inferred V gene, J gene, and CDR3 amino acid sequence. The percentage overlap between two repertoires was calculated by dividing the number of shared unique clonotypes by the size of the smaller repertoire. Repertoire richness was assessed with RTK rarefaction, the Chao1 estimator, and Recon v2.1 estimates of unobserved clonotypes. Generation probabilities were computed with OLGA for all TCRbeta clonotypes obtained by the gDNA method from several donors. TCRdb obtained this table from immuneACCESS and retained in-frame rearrangements with V and J assigned. These tables miss some clones; where compared with another copy, unresolved V genes account for less than half of the shortfall, and the remainder is unexplained. V, J and clone size reflect that table, while D and trimming were determined from the DNA. In this sample the table shows some 2.1 million clones, over 85% of which occur a single time. The ten largest clones capture roughly 0.13% of the sample.

The donors were healthy, HIV-negative adults who had no recently reported acute infections or vaccinations. All donors were Caucasian adults living in Nashville, Tennessee, USA. Magnetic negative selection was used to enrich CD4+ T cells, after which naive cells were positively selected on CD45RA and the negative fraction became the memory subset. After blood collection by leukapheresis, PBMCs were isolated using Ficoll-Histopaque density gradient centrifugation and then cryopreserved in the vapor phase of liquid nitrogen. Analytical flow cytometry was used to check the purity and quantity of each magnetically sorted T cell population. From each sorted fraction, genomic DNA was isolated and quantified by UV absorbance on a Nanodrop 2000c.

In this chain, TRBV29-1 is recombined with TRBJ2-2; a tentative D match to TRBD2 spans 5 bases. The sample consisted of naive CD4+ T cells sorted from blood. This specimen's cell subset or site label, per the study, means: CD45RA+ positively selected. This TCR derives from a man between 18 and 35 years old in good health. The CDR3 loop reads CSVGENTGELFF. The nucleotide sequence is TGCAGCGTGGGAGAGAACACCGGGGAGCTGTTTTTT.